The 17 T cell receptor beta chains below come from one sample, sequenced in a study of identical twins. Each CDR3 protein gets one entry after TCRdb re-called the 5' RACE reads with MiXCR. This sample has about 530,000 distinct CDR3 sequences; about a fifth occur once, and the top ten carry approximately 0.5%. These data also featured in a second study, about yellow fever vaccine responses in identical twins.

Sequenced input: CD4+ T cells sorted from blood. Source of these receptors: a woman between 18 and 29 years old in good health.

This rearrangement joins TRBV20-1 to TRBJ1-1; maybe TRBD1 (5 bases). The CDR3 totals 12 residues. Germline CDR1 is DFQATT and CDR2 is SNEGSKA (reference sequence). The germline V and J ends were trimmed by 7 bases and 4 bases, with 13 bases remaining between them. The CDR3 DNA is TGCAGTGTAACCCAGGGTATCACTGAAGCTTTCTTT. Its translation: CSVTQGITEAFF.

V gene TRBV7-2 combines with J gene TRBJ2-1; 13 bases line up with TRBD2. This CDR3 spans 15 amino acids. CDR1 is SGHTA, CDR2 FQGNSA, per germline. The junction had 10 bases not matched to a gene; V was cut back by 1 base and J by 16 bases. CDR3 nucleotides: TGTGCCAGCAGCTTAGGGGGGACTAGCGGGACCCAGGGTTTCTTC. Encoded protein: CASSLGGTSGTQGFF.

This clonotype was counted a single time. The rearrangement links TRBV6-1 to TRBJ2-7; 9 bases are a match to TRBD1. The germline CDR1 and CDR2 sequences are MNHNS and SASEGT. Trimming took 6 bases from V and 5 from J; bases not matched to a gene: 8. There are 14 residues in the CDR3. CDR3 sequence reads: CASSPWDRVDEQYF. CDR3 DNA: TGTGCCAGCAGCCCCTGGGACAGGGTGGACGAGCAGTACTTC.

The V and J genes are TRBV15 and TRBJ2-7; 10 nucleotides agree with TRBD1. The length of the CDR3 is 15 residues. CDR1 and CDR2 (germline): LNHNV, YYDKDF (reference sequence). V gave up 5 bases and J gave up 7 bases; unmatched junction bases: 11. CDR3 region: CATSGGGQGLGEQYV. CDR3 nucleotide sequence: TGTGCCACCAGCGGCGGGGGACAGGGGCTGGGGGAGCAGTACGTC.

This clonotype showed up just a few times. V gene TRBV20-1 combines with J gene TRBJ2-5; D might be TRBD1 (5 bases). V was clipped by 0 bases and J by 5 bases, with 10 bases between them. Germline V gene lookup returns CDR1 DFQATT and CDR2 SNEGSKA (reference sequence). CDR3 length: 13 residues. The CDR3 loop reads CSARDPGRETQYF. In nucleotides, the CDR3 is TGCAGTGCTAGAGATCCAGGGCGGGAGACCCAGTACTTC.

V gene TRBV5-1 combines with J gene TRBJ2-3; D unclear. Germline CDR1 and CDR2: SGHRS and YFSETQ. The CDR3 is made up of 13 amino acids. V was pared by 4 bases and J by 4 bases, with 10 bases between. The CDR3 reads CASSPASSDTQYF. The DNA of the CDR3 is TGCGCCAGCAGCCCCGCTAGTTCAGATACGCAGTATTTT.

The rearrangement uses TRBV9 and TRBJ2-1; 8 positions agree with TRBD2. This CDR3 spans 17 amino acids. The germline V gene encodes CDR1 SGDLS and CDR2 YYNGEE. J gave up 5 bases and V 3 bases, and 13 bases lay outside the gene matches. CDR3 DNA sequence: TGTGCCAGCAGCGCCAACAAGCGGGAGATCCCCCACAATGAGCAGTTCTTC. It codes for CASSANKREIPHNEQFF.

The chain joins TRBV5-1 to TRBJ2-1; TRBD2 matches 13 bases. V shed 4 bases and J 7 bases; nucleotides not matched to a gene: 5. Germline V gene lookup returns CDR1 SGHRS and CDR2 YFSETQ. CDR3 length: 15 residues. The CDR3 nucleotides are TGCGCCAGCAGCGTGCGGACTAGCGGGAGTAATGAGCAGTTCTTC. As protein: CASSVRTSGSNEQFF.

The table lists this clonotype with a few counts. The rearrangement uses TRBV7-2 and TRBJ2-7; weak D call: TRBD2 (5 bases). CDR1 is SGHTA, CDR2 FQGNSA, per germline. V was trimmed by 5 bases and J by 3 bases, leaving 11 bases between them. The length of the CDR3 is 13 residues. The CDR3 reads CASSRTGFYEQYV. CDR3 nucleotides: TGTGCCAGCAGCCGAACGGGGTTCTACGAGCAGTACGTC.

A few counts support this clonotype. The V call is TRBV20-1, the J call TRBJ2-1, with D possibly TRBD2 on 5 matching bases. This CDR3 region has 11 residues. Per the germline V gene, CDR1 is DFQATT and CDR2 is SNEGSKA (reference sequence). Deletions cut 7 bases from V and 9 bases from J, with 13 bases between. The CDR3 DNA reads as TGCAGTGTCATCGGACTGGGTGAGCAGTTCTTC. It encodes CSVIGLGEQFF.

The V gene is TRBV3-1, the J gene TRBJ2-1; TRBD1 agrees at 7 bases. Per germline, CDR1 LGHDT and CDR2 YNNKEL (reference sequence). The CDR3 has 15 amino acids. The V segment lost 8 bases and the J segment 7 bases; nucleotides outside the gene matches: 14. CDR3 residues: CASGNPGTATNEQFF. For the CDR3, the DNA is TGTGCCAGCGGAAACCCCGGGACAGCCACAAATGAGCAGTTCTTC.

The chain has TRBV5-4 and TRBJ2-1, with 10 bases aligning to TRBD2. Germline V CDR1 and CDR2: SGHNT, YYREEE (reference sequence). With V trimmed by 3 bases and J by 7 bases, 10 bases remained unmatched. CDR3 length: 16 amino acids. The CDR3 bases are TGTGCCAGCAGCTACGGACTAGCGGACACAGGGAATGAGCAGTTCTTC. This gives the protein CASSYGLADTGNEQFF.

The chain links TRBV12-3 or TRBV12-4 to TRBJ2-5; D is perhaps TRBD1 (8 bases). Between the trimmed V and J ends, which lost 6 bases and 7 bases, there was a span of 21 bases. The CDR3 has 15 amino acids. DNA of the CDR3: TGTGCCAGCAGACCCGGACAGGGAGGGTTAGGGACCCAGTACTTC. It is translated as CASRPGQGGLGTQYF.

This clonotype was observed a handful of times. V usage is TRBV19 and J usage is TRBJ2-2, with no clear D. Germline loops: CDR1 LNHDA, CDR2 SQIVND (reference sequence). The CDR3 is 13 amino acids. The V gene lost 7 bases and the J gene lost 1 base, with 7 bases spanning the gap. CDR3 sequence (DNA): TGTGCCAGTACTCACGGGAACACCGGGGAGCTGTTTTTT. Translated, it gives CASTHGNTGELFF.

The table lists this clonotype with a few counts. The rearrangement uses TRBV27 and TRBJ2-2; 7 bases match TRBD2. The ends lost 3 bases at V and 7 bases at J; junction bases unmatched: 5. CDR1 is MNHEY and CDR2 is SMNVEV in the germline V gene (reference sequence). This CDR3 has 14 residues. CDR3 sequence: CASSFGGGGGELFF. In DNA form, the CDR3 reads TGTGCCAGCAGTTTTGGGGGGGGAGGCGGGGAGCTGTTTTTT.

J is TRBJ2-3 and V is TRBV18; TRBD1 is a possible D gene (6 bases). The CDR3 extends over 14 amino acids. Trimming removed 2 bases at V and 4 bases at J, with 10 bases between. In germline, CDR1 is KGHSH, CDR2 LQKENI. This chain's CDR3 is CASSPMTGPDTQYF. CDR3 coding DNA: TGTGCCAGCTCACCAATGACAGGACCAGATACGCAGTATTTT.

The chain uses TRBV15 and TRBJ2-3, with D possibly being TRBD2 (5 bases). Germline-derived CDR1 and CDR2 are LNHNV and YYDKDF (reference sequence). The CDR3 has 12 residues. Deletions cut 8 bases from V and 1 base from J, with 7 bases between. As DNA, the CDR3 is TGTGCCACCGGACTGGGCACAGATACGCAGTATTTT. Translating gives CATGLGTDTQYF.